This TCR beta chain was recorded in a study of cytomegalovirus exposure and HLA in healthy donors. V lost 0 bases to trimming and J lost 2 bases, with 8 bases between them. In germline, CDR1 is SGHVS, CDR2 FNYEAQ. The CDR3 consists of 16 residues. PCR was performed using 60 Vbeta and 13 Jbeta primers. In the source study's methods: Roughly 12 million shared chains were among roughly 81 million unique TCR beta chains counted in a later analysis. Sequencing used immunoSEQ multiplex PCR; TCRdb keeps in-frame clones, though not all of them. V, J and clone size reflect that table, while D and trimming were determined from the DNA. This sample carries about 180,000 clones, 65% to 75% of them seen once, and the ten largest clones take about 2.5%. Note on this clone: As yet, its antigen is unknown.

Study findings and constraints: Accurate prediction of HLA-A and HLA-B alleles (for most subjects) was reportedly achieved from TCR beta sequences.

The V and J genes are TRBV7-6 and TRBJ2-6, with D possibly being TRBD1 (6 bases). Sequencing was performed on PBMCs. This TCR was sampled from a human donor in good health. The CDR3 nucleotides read TGTGCCAGCAGCTTAGCAGGGGGTGCTGGGGCCAACGTCCTGACTTTC. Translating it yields CASSLAGGAGANVLTF.